Listed here are 2 T cell receptor beta chains from one sample, sequenced in a study of PD-1 blockade in classical Hodgkin lymphoma. Only in-frame clones appear in the TCRdb table, and some are missing; sequencing was by immunoSEQ multiplex PCR. The sample consists of tens of thousands of clones, roughly 91% of them appearing once. Brentuximab vedotin exposure varied among the patients, all of whom had relapsed after autologous stem cell transplantation. The sample consisted of peripheral blood mononuclear cells (PBMCs), taken at baseline. The source is a human donor with classical Hodgkin lymphoma.

This rearrangement joins TRBV28 to TRBJ2-7; the match to TRBD2 covers 9 bases. Germline assignment: CDR1 MDHEN and CDR2 SYDVKM. The CDR3 has 16 residues. The trim removed 7 bases at V and 9 bases at J, leaving 19 bases unmatched. The CDR3 sequence is CASTSDYAGGPTRQYF. The CDR3 DNA sequence: TGTGCCAGCACCTCCGACTATGCGGGAGGGCCTACGAGGCAGTACTTC. Full variable domain (missing parts from reference TRBV28 and TRBJ2-7): DVKVTQSSRYLVKRTGEKVFLECVQDMDHENMFWYRQDPGLGLRLIYFSYDVKMKEKGDIPEGYSVSREKKERFSLILESASTNQTSMYLCASTSDYAGGPTRQYFGPGTRLTVT.

The gene calls are TRBV6-5 and TRBJ1-2; D unclear. V was clipped by 0 bases and J by 6 bases, with 14 bases between them. The CDR3 is 15 residues long. Per germline, CDR1 MNHEY and CDR2 SVGAGI. Written as DNA, the CDR3 is TGTGCCAGCAGTTACTCGACACACGCGGGGAATGGCTACACCTTC. Translating gives CASSYSTHAGNGYTF.